This record covers a single T cell receptor beta chain. V lost 6 bases to trimming and J lost 11 bases, with 13 bases between them. CDR1 is MNHEY, CDR2 SVGAGI, per germline. The CDR3 spans 11 residues. Clones were sequenced by immunoSEQ multiplex PCR, and TCRdb holds only the in-frame ones, with some missing. The sample contains roughly 100,000 clones, approximately 88% of which appear only once. The data derive from a study of T cell responses to AZD1222 COVID-19 vaccine. V is TRBV6-5 and J is TRBJ1-1, with a tentative D call TRBD1 (5 bases). This clonotype originated in an adult in good health. The sample in question was peripheral blood, obtained on day 0 of AZD1222 vaccination. In DNA, the CDR3 is TGTGCCAGCAGCGAGGGGCAGAAGGCTTTCTTT. Translating gives CASSEGQKAFF.